The next 2 T cell receptor beta chains were all read from a single sample in a study of cytomegalovirus exposure and HLA in healthy donors. The PCR was carried out with 60 Vbeta primers and 13 Jbeta primers. Data came from immunoSEQ multiplex PCR; TCRdb stores just in-frame clones and leaves some out. The repertoire holds about 140,000 clones, with 66% as singletons. Sequencing was performed on PBMCs. Receptors were obtained from a woman aged 55 to 70 in good health and CMV-seronegative.

This rearrangement joins TRBV6-5 to TRBJ2-3; D not resolved. The length of the CDR3 is 11 residues. V lost 4 bases to trimming and J lost 8 bases, with 7 bases between them. Germline assignment: CDR1 MNHEY and CDR2 SVGAGI. CDR3 loop: CASSSPGTQYF. Written as DNA, the CDR3 is TGTGCCAGCAGTTCCCCAGGTACGCAGTATTTT.

This chain links TRBV11-2 with TRBJ2-7, with D maybe TRBD2 (5 bases). Trimming shortened V by 5 bases and J by 2 bases, and 16 bases separated the two germline ends. The CDR3 is 15 amino acids. Per the germline V gene, CDR1 is SGHAT and CDR2 is FQNNGV. The DNA of the CDR3 is TGTGCCAGCAGCCCGAGGGTGGGCCAGCCCTACGAGCAGTACTTC. Its translation is CASSPRVGQPYEQYF.